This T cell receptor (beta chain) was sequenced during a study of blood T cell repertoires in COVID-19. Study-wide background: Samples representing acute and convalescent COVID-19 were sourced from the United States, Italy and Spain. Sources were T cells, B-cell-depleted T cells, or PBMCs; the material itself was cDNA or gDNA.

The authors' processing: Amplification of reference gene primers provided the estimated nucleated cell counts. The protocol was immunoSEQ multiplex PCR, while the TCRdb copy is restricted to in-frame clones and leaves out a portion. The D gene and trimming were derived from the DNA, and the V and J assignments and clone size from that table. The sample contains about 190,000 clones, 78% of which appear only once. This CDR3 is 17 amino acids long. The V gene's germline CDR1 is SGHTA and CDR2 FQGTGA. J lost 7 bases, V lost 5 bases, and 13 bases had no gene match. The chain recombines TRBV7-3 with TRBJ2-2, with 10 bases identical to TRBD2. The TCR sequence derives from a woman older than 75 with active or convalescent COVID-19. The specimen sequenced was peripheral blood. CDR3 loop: CASSPVTSGIGIGELFF. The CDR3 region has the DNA TGTGCCAGCAGCCCGGTCACTAGCGGGATAGGAATCGGGGAGCTGTTTTTT.